This TCR beta chain emerged from a study of T cell responses to AZD1222 COVID-19 vaccine. Study results and caveats: It was only after the peak T cell response that any repertoires were sampled.

A remark on this clone: As yet, its antigen is unknown.

Trimming pared 2 bases from V and 5 bases from J, leaving 11 bases between. The germline V gene encodes CDR1 SGHKS and CDR2 YYEKEE (reference sequence). The CDR3 has 14 residues. TCRdb's table, derived via immunoSEQ multiplex PCR, lists solely in-frame clones and lacks some. The data show roughly 100,000 clones, about nine tenths seen once. This specimen consisted of peripheral blood, obtained on day 0 of AZD1222 vaccination. The chain links TRBV5-5 to TRBJ2-1; maybe TRBD1 (6 bases). The source of this sequence is an adult in good health. The CDR3 sequence: CASSFTGIHNEQFF. CDR3 nucleotide sequence: TGTGCCAGCAGCTTTACAGGGATCCACAATGAGCAGTTCTTC.